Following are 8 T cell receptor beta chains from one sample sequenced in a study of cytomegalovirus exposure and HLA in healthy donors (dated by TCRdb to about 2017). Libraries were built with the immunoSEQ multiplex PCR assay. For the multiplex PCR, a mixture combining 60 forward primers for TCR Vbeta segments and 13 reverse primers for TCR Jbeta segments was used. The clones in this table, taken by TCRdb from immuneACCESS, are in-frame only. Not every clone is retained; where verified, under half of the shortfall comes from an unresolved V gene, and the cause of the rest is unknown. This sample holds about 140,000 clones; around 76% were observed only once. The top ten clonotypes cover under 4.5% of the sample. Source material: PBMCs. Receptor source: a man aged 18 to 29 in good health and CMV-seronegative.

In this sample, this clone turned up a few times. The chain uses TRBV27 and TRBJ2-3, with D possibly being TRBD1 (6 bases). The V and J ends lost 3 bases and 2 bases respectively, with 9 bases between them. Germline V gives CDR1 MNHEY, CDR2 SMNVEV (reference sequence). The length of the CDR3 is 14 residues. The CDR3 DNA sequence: TGTGCCAGCAGTTTTGCAGGGGACACAGATACGCAGTATTTT. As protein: CASSFAGDTDTQYF.

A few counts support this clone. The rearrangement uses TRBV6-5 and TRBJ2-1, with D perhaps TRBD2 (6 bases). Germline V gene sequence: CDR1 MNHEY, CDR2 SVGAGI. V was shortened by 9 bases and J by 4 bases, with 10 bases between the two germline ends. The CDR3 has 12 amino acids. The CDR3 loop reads CASLSGYNEQFF. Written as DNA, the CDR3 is TGTGCCAGTCTAAGCGGGTACAATGAGCAGTTCTTC.

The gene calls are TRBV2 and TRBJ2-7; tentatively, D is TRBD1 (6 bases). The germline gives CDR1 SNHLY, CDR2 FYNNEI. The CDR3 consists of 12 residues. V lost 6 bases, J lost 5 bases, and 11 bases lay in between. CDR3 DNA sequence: TGTGCCAGCAGATCCTACAGGGACGAGCAGTACTTC. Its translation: CASRSYRDEQYF.

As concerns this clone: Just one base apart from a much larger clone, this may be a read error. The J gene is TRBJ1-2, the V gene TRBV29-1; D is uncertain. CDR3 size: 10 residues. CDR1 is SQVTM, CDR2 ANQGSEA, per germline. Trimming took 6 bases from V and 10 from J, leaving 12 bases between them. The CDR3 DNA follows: TGCAGCGTCCTGACTGGTGTCTACACCTTC. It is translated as CSVLTGVYTF.

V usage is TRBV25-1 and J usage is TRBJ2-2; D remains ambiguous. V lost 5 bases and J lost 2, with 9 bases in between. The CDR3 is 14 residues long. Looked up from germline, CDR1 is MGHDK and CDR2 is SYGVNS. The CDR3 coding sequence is TGTGCCAGCAGTTATCTGTATAACACCGGGGAGCTGTTTTTT. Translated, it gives CASSYLYNTGELFF. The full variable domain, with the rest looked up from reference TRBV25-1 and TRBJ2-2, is EADIYQTPRYLVIGTGKKITLECSQTMGHDKMYWYQQDPGMELHLIHYSYGVNSTEKGDLSSESTVSRIRTEHFPLTLESARPSHTSQYLCASSYLYNTGELFFGEGSRLTVL.

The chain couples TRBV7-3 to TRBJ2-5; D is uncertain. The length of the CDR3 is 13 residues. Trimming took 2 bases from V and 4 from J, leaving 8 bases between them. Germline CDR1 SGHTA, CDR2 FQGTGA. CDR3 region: CASSLSVVETQYF. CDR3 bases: TGTGCCAGCAGCTTATCGGTGGTAGAGACCCAGTACTTC. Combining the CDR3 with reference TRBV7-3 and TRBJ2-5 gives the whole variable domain GAGVSQTPSNKVTEKGKYVELRCDPISGHTALYWYRQSLGQGPEFLIYFQGTGAADDSGLPNDRFFAVRPEGSVSTLKIQRTERGDSAVYLCASSLSVVETQYFGPGTRLLVL.

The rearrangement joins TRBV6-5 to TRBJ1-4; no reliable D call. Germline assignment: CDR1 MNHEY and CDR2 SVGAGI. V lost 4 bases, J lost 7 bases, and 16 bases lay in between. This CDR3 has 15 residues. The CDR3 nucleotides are TGTGCCAGCAGTTCCCGGACTTCTCCTGGTGAAAAACTGTTTTTT. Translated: CASSSRTSPGEKLFF.

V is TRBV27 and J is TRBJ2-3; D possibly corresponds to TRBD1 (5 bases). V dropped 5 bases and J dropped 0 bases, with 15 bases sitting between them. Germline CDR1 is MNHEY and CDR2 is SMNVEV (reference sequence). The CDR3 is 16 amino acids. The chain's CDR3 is CASSPDPRGSTDTQYF. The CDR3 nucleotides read TGTGCCAGCAGTCCGGACCCTAGGGGCAGCACAGATACGCAGTATTTT.